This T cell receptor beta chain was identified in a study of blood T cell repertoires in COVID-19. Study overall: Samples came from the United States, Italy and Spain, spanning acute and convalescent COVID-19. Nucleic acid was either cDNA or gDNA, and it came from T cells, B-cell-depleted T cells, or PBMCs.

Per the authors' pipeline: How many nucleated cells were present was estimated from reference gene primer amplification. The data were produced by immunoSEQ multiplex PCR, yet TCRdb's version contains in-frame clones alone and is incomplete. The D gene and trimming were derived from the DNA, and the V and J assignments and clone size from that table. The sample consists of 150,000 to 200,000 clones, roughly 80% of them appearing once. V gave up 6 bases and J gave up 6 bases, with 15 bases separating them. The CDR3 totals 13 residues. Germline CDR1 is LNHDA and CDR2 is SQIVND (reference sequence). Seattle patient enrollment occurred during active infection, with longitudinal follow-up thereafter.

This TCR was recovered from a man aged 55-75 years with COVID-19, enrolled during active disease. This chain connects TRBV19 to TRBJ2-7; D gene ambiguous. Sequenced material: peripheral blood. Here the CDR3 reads CASSHTYYSEQYF. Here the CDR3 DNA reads TGTGCCAGTAGCCACACATACTATTCCGAGCAGTACTTC.